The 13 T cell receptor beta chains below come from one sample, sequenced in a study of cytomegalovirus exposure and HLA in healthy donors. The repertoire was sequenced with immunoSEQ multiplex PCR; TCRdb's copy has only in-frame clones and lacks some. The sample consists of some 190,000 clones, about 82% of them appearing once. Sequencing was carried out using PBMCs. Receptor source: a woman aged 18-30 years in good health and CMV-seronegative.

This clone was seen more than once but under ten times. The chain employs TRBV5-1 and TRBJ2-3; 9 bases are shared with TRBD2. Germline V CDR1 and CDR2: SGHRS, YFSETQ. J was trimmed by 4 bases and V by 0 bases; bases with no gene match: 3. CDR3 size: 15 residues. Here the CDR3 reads CASSLALAGADTQYF. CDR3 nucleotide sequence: TGCGCCAGCAGCTTGGCGTTAGCGGGGGCAGATACGCAGTATTTT.

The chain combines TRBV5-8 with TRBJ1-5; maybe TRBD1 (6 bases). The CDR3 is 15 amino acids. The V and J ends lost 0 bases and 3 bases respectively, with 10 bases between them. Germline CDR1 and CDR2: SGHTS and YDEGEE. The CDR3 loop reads CASSLGGQINQPQHF. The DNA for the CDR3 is TGTGCCAGCAGCTTGGGGGGGCAGATCAATCAGCCCCAGCATTTT.

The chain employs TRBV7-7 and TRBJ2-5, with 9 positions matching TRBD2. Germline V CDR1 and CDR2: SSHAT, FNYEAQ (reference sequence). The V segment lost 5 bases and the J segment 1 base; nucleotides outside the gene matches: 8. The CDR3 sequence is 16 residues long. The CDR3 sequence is CASSVFSGGSQETQYF. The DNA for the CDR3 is TGTGCCAGCAGCGTCTTTAGCGGGGGTTCCCAAGAGACCCAGTACTTC.

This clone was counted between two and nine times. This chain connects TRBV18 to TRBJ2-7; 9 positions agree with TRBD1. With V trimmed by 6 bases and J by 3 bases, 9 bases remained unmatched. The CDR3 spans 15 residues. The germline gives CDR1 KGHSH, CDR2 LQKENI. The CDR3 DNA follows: TGTGCCAGCTCCCCCCCGGGGGGACAGGGCTACGAGCAGTACTTC. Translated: CASSPPGGQGYEQYF. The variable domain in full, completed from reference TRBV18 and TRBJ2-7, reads NAGVMQNPRHLVRRRGQEARLRCSPMKGHSHVYWYRQLPEEGLKFMVYLQKENIIDESGMPKERFSAEFPKEGPSILRIQQVVRGDSAAYFCASSPPGGQGYEQYFGPGTRLTVT.

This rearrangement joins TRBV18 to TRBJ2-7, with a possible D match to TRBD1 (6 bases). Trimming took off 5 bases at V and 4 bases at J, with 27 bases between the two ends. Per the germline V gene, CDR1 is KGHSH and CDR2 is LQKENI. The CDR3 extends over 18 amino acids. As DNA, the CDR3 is TGTGCCAGCTCAAAGGCCAACGACGTGCAGGGGCGGGTGTACGAGCAGTACTTC. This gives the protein CASSKANDVQGRVYEQYF.

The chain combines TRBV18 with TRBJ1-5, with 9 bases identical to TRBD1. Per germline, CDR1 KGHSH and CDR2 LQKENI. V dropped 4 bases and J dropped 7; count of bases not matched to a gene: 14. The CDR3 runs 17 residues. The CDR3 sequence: CASSQNILDRGGQPQHF. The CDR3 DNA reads TGTGCCAGCTCACAAAACATCCTGGACAGGGGTGGACAGCCCCAGCATTTT. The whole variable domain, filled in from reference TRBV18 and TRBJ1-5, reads NAGVMQNPRHLVRRRGQEARLRCSPMKGHSHVYWYRQLPEEGLKFMVYLQKENIIDESGMPKERFSAEFPKEGPSILRIQQVVRGDSAAYFCASSQNILDRGGQPQHFGDGTRLSIL.

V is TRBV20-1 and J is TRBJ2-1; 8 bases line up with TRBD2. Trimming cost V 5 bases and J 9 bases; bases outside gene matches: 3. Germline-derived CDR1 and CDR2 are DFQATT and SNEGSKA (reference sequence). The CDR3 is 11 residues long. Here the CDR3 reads CSARLAPEQFF. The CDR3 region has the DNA TGCAGTGCTCGACTAGCGCCTGAGCAGTTCTTC.

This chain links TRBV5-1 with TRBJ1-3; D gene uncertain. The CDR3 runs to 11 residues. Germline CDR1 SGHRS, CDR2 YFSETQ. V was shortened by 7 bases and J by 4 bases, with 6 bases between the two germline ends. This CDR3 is CASREGNTIYF. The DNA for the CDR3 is TGCGCCAGCCGAGAAGGAAACACCATATATTTT.

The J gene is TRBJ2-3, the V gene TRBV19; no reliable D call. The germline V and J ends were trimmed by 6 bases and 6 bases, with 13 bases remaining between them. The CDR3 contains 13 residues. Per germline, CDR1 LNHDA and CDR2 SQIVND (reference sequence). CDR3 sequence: CASRVLPGDTQYF. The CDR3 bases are TGTGCCAGTAGGGTCCTACCCGGTGATACGCAGTATTTT.

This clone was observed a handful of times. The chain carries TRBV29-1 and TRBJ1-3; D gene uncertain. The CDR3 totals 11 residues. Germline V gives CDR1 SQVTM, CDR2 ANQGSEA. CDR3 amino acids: CVGGNGNTIYF. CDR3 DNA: TGCGTCGGAGGTAATGGAAACACCATATATTTT. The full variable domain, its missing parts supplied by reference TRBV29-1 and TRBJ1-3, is SAVISQKPSRDICQRGTSLTIQCQVDSQVTMMFWYRQQPGQSLTLIATANQGSEATYESGFVIDKFPISRPNLTFSTLTVSNMSPEDSSIYLCVGGNGNTIYFGEGSWLTVV.

CDR3 protein: CASSGQLNTEAFF. The CDR3 DNA reads TGTGCCAGCAGCGGACAGTTGAACACTGAAGCTTTCTTT. The chain employs TRBV9 and TRBJ1-1; possibly TRBD1 for D (5 bases). The CDR3 runs to 13 residues. Trimming removed 3 bases at V and 0 bases at J, with 6 bases between. Germline-derived CDR1 and CDR2 are SGDLS and YYNGEE.

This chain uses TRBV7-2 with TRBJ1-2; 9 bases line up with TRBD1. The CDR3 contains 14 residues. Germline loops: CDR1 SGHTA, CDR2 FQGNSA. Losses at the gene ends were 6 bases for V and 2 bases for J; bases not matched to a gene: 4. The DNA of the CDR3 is TGTGCCAGCAGAAAAACAGGGGGCAACTATGGCTACACCTTC. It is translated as CASRKTGGNYGYTF. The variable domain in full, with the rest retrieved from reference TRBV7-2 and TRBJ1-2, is GAGVSQSPSNKVTEKGKDVELRCDPISGHTALYWYRQSLGQGLEFLIYFQGNSAPDKSGLPSDRFSAERTGGSVSTLTIQRTQQEDSAVYLCASRKTGGNYGYTFGSGTRLTVV.

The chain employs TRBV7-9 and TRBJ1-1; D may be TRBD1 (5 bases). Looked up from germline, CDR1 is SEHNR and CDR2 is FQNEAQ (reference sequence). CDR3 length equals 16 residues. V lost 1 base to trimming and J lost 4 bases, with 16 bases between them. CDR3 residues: CASSLDPRDLGTEAFF. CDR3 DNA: TGTGCCAGCAGCTTAGACCCCAGGGACTTGGGCACTGAAGCTTTCTTT.